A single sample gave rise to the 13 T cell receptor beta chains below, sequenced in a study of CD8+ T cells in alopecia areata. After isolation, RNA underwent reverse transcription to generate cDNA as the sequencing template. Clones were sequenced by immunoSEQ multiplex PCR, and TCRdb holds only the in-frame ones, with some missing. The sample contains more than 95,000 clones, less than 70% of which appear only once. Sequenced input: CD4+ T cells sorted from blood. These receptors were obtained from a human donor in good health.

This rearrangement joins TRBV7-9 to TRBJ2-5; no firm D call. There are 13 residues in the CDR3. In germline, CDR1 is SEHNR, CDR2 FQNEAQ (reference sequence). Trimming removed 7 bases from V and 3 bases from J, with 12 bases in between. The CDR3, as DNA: TGTGCCAGCAATCGAGGTCCCGAAGAGACCCAGTACTTC. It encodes CASNRGPEETQYF.

CDR3 DNA: TGTGCCAGCAGTGAACCGGGACAGGGAGAGACCCAGTACTTC. Amino acid sequence: CASSEPGQGETQYF. The genes are TRBV6-1 and TRBJ2-5; TRBD1 matches 9 bases. After removal of 2 bases from V and 4 bases from J, the junction contained 2 bases not matched to a gene. The CDR3 extends over 14 amino acids. Germline loops: CDR1 MNHNS, CDR2 SASEGT.

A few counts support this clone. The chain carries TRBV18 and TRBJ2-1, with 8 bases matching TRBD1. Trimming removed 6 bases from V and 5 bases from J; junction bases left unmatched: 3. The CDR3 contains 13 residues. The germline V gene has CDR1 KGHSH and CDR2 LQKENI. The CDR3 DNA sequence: TGTGCCAGCTCCTCACAGGGGGACAATGAGCAGTTCTTC. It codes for CASSSQGDNEQFF.

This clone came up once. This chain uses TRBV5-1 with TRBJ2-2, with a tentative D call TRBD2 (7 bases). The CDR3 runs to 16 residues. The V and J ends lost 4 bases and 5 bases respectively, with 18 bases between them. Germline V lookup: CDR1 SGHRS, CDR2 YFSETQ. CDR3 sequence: CASSLVAGAQTGELFF. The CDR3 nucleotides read TGCGCCAGCAGCCTGGTGGCGGGGGCTCAGACCGGGGAGCTGTTTTTT.

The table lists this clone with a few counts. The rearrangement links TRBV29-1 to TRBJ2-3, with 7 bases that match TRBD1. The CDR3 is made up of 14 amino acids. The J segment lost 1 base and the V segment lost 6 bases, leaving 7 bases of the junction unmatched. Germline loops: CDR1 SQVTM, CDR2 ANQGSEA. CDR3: CSVAQGRGTDTQYF. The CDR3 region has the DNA TGCAGCGTGGCACAGGGGCGCGGCACAGATACGCAGTATTTT.

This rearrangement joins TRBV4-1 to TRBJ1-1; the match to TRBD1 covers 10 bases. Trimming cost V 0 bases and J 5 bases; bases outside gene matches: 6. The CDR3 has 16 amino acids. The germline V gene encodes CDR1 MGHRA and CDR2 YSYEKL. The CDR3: CASSQEATGGRTEAFF. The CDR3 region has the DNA TGCGCCAGCAGCCAAGAAGCGACAGGGGGCCGGACTGAAGCTTTCTTT.

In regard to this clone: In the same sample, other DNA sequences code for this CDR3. The CDR3 DNA reads as TGTGCCAGCAGTTCTCCTTCCGGGGGCGGCACTGAAGCTTTCTTT. Protein: CASSSPSGGGTEAFF. The gene calls are TRBV28 and TRBJ1-1; D might be TRBD1 (6 bases). The CDR3 length is 15 residues. The germline CDR1 and CDR2 sequences are MDHEN and SYDVKM. Trimming took off 4 bases at V and 4 bases at J, with 16 bases between the two ends.

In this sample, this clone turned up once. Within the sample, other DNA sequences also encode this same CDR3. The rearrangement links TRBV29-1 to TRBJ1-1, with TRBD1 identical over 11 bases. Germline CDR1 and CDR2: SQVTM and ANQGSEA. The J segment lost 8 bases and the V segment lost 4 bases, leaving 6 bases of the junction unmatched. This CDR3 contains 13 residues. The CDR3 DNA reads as TGCAGCGTTGCCAGGACAGGGGGCACCGAAGCTTTCTTT. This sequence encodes CSVARTGGTEAFF.

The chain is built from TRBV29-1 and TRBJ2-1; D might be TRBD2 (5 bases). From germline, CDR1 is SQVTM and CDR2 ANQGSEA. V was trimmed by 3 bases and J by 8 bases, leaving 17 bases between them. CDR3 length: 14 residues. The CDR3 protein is CSVDSGVGSYEQFF. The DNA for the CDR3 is TGCAGCGTTGACTCCGGGGTGGGATCGTATGAGCAGTTCTTC.

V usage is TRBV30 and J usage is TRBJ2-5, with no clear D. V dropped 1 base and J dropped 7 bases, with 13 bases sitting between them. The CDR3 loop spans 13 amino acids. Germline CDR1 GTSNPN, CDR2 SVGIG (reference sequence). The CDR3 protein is CAWSGHGFVTQYF. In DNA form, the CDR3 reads TGTGCCTGGAGTGGGCATGGATTCGTGACCCAGTACTTC. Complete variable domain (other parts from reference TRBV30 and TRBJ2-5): SQTIHQWPATLVQPVGSPLSLECTVEGTSNPNLYWYRQAAGRGLQLLFYSVGIGQISSEVPQNLSASRPQDRQFILSSKKLLLSDSGFYLCAWSGHGFVTQYFGPGTRLLVL.

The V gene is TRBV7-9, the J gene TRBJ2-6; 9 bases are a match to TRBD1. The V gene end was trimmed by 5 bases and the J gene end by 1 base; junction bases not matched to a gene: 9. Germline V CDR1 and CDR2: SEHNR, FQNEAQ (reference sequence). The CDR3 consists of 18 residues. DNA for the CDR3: TGTGCCAGCAGCCCTGGACAGGGGAGATTTTCTGGGGCCAACGTCCTGACTTTC. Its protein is CASSPGQGRFSGANVLTF. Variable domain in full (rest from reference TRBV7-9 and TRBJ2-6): DTGVSQNPRHKITKRGQNVTFRCDPISEHNRLYWYRQTLGQGPEFLTYFQNEAQLEKSRLLSDRFSAERPKGSFSTLEIQRTEQGDSAMYLCASSPGQGRFSGANVLTFGAGSRLTVL.

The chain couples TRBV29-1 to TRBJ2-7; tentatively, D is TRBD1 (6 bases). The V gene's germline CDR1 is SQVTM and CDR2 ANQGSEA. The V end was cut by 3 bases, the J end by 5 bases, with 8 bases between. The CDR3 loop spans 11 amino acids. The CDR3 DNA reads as TGCAGCGTTGAGGACAGTGACGAGCAGTACTTC. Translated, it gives CSVEDSDEQYF.

CDR3 residues: CATSRGQGEPQHF. For the CDR3, the DNA is TGTGCCACCAGCAGAGGGCAGGGAGAGCCCCAGCATTTT. This chain uses TRBV15 with TRBJ1-5, with D maybe TRBD1 (5 bases). The CDR3 totals 13 residues. CDR1 and CDR2 (germline): LNHNV, YYDKDF (reference sequence). Between the trimmed V and J ends, which lost 1 base and 8 bases, there was a span of 9 bases. The full variable domain, its missing parts supplied by reference TRBV15 and TRBJ1-5, is DAMVIQNPRYQVTQFGKPVTLSCSQTLNHNVMYWYQQKSSQAPKLLFHYYDKDFNNEADTPDNFQSRRPNTSFCFLDIRSPGLGDTAMYLCATSRGQGEPQHFGDGTRLSIL.